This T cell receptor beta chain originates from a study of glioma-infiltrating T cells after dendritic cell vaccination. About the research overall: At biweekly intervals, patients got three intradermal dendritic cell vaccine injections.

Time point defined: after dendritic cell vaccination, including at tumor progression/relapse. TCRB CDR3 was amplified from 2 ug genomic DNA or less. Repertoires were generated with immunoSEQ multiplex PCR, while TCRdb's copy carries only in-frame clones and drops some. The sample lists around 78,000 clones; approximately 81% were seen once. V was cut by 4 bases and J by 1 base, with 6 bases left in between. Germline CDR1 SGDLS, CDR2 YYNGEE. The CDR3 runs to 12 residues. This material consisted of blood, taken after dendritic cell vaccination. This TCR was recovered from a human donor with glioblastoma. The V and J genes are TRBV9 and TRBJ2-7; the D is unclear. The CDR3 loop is CASSLSSYEQYF. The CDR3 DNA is TGTGCCAGCAGCTTGTCGTCCTACGAGCAGTACTTC.